Sequencing of this T cell receptor beta chain was carried out in a study of response to subunit inactivated influenza vaccine. Each CDR3 protein gets one entry after TCRdb re-called the RT-PCR reads with MiXCR. The data hold 400,000 to 650,000 distinct CDR3 sequences, with approximately 7.7% observed a single time. Germline values: CDR1 SGHTA, CDR2 FQGNSA. The CDR3 sequence is 16 residues long. Trimming removed 2 bases from V and 4 bases from J, with 15 bases in between. This clonotype was recorded many times. V is TRBV7-2 and J is TRBJ2-1, with D unresolved. The clonotype originates from a man aged 45 to 75 who received an inactivated influenza vaccine. Sequencing used PBMCs from blood, obtained around 2 years after vaccination. CDR3: CASSLRPSLQYNEQFF. The CDR3 nucleotides read TGTGCCAGCAGCTTAAGGCCCTCACTGCAATACAATGAGCAGTTCTTC.